The rows below give T cell receptor beta chains drawn from one sample of a study of shared T cell receptors in the human thymus. Profiled with immunoSEQ multiplex PCR; TCRdb holds only in-frame clones, not every one. Found here are about 660,000 clones, roughly 88% of them singletons; the top ten hold about 0.01%. The sample was also linked to a second study, of human thymus T cells.

The sample consisted of thymocytes. All receptors derive from a boy less than two years old with a congenital heart defect. Each CDR3 is given with its conserved first and last residue. A D gene is named only where the DNA matches it firmly. Rows give clone size only sometimes, using once, few, many, or a class for an expanded clone.

v_gene,j_gene,d_gene,abundance,CDR3aa,CDR3nt
TRBV5-1,TRBJ2-1,TRBD2,.,CASSSGGLAGDEQFF,TGCGCCAGCAGCTCTGGGGGACTAGCGGGCGATGAGCAGTTCTTC
TRBV5-1,TRBJ2-7,TRBD2,.,CASSLGLAPTYEQYF,TGCGCCAGCAGCTTGGGACTAGCGCCCACCTACGAGCAGTACTTC
TRBV27,TRBJ1-1,.,.,CASRPGTPNTEAFF,TGTGCCAGCAGACCCGGGACACCAAACACTGAAGCTTTCTTT
TRBV20-1,TRBJ2-7,.,.,CSALKAYEQYF,TGCAGTGCCCTTAAAGCTTACGAGCAGTACTTC
TRBV30,TRBJ1-1,TRBD1,.,CAWRCWDRGALNTEAFF,TGTGCCTGGAGATGCTGGGACAGGGGGGCTCTGAACACTGAAGCTTTCTTT
TRBV7-2,TRBJ2-7,TRBD2,.,CASSPGGREKYEQYF,TGTGCCAGCAGCCCGGGCGGGCGGGAGAAGTACGAGCAGTACTTC
TRBV7-9,TRBJ2-2,TRBD2,.,CASSHSVTGGPTGELFF,TGTGCCAGCAGCCACTCGGTTACGGGAGGGCCTACCGGGGAGCTGTTTTTT
TRBV6-1,TRBJ2-7,TRBD1,.,CASRQGPPYEQYF,TGTGCCAGCAGACAGGGGCCACCCTACGAGCAGTACTTC
TRBV5-1,TRBJ2-7,.,.,CASSLAAEYEQYF,TGCGCCAGCAGCTTGGCAGCGGAGTACGAGCAGTACTTC
TRBV27,TRBJ2-2,.,.,CASSSNTGELFF,TGTGCCAGCAGCTCGAACACCGGGGAGCTGTTTTTT
TRBV28,TRBJ1-1,.,.,CASSNRVGGNTEAFF,TGTGCCAGCAGTAATCGCGTGGGGGGGAACACTGAAGCTTTCTTT
TRBV18,TRBJ2-5,TRBD2,once,CASSLGTSGSKTQYF,TGTGCCAGCTCACTTGGGACTAGCGGGAGCAAGACCCAGTACTTC
TRBV14,TRBJ1-2,TRBD1,.,CASSQGSGLAPDRGLGGYTF,TGTGCCAGCAGCCAAGGCTCCGGTTTGGCCCCGGACAGGGGGCTTGGAGGCTACACCTTC
TRBV27,TRBJ2-3,TRBD2,.,CASSPKGGREADTQYF,TGTGCCAGCAGTCCAAAAGGCGGGAGGGAAGCAGATACGCAGTATTTT
TRBV19,TRBJ1-5,TRBD1,.,CASTRGTGGNQPQHF,TGTGCCAGTACCCGAGGGACAGGCGGCAATCAGCCCCAGCATTTT
TRBV6-1,TRBJ2-3,.,.,CASSERDTQYF,TGTGCCAGCAGTGAGCGGGATACGCAGTATTTT
TRBV11-3,TRBJ2-7,.,.,CASSSGARDEQYF,TGTGCCAGCAGCTCGGGAGCGCGGGACGAGCAGTACTTC
TRBV4-1,TRBJ2-5,.,.,CASSQVGFQETQYF,TGCGCCAGCAGCCAAGTCGGTTTCCAAGAGACCCAGTACTTC
TRBV4-2,TRBJ2-1,TRBD2,.,CASGASGTLRDNEQFF,TGTGCCAGCGGGGCTAGCGGGACTCTAAGGGACAATGAGCAGTTCTTC
TRBV18,TRBJ2-7,.,.,CASSPWPTTVSGSYEQYF,TGTGCCAGCTCACCATGGCCAACGACCGTATCGGGCTCCTACGAGCAGTACTTC
TRBV5-4,TRBJ2-7,.,.,CASSLVLRGRPSYEQYF,TGTGCCAGCAGCTTAGTTCTTCGGGGGAGGCCCTCCTACGAGCAGTACTTC
TRBV5-5,TRBJ2-2,.,.,CASSQRRENTGELFF,TGTGCCAGCAGCCAAAGGAGGGAGAACACCGGGGAGCTGTTTTTT
TRBV4-1,TRBJ2-2,TRBD1,.,CASSPHFGTGVSGELFF,TGCGCCAGCAGCCCACATTTCGGGACAGGGGTTTCCGGGGAGCTGTTTTTT
TRBV19,TRBJ2-7,TRBD2,.,CASSPGLAVYEQYF,TGTGCCAGTAGTCCGGGACTAGCGGTCTACGAGCAGTACTTC
TRBV19,TRBJ2-7,TRBD1,.,CASSIEGGTGSYEQYF,TGTGCCAGTAGTATAGAAGGGGGGACAGGGTCCTACGAGCAGTACTTC
TRBV6-5,TRBJ2-3,.,.,CASMAWPDTQYF,TGTGCCAGCATGGCCTGGCCAGATACGCAGTATTTT
TRBV5-6,TRBJ2-5,TRBD1,.,CASSLRTGQAQETQYF,TGTGCCAGCAGCCTGCGAACCGGACAGGCCCAAGAGACCCAGTACTTC
TRBV5-1,TRBJ2-7,.,.,CASSLLGSPSEQYF,TGCGCCAGCAGCTTGTTGGGCTCCCCGAGCGAGCAGTACTTC
TRBV30,TRBJ2-1,.,.,CAWSLGASYNEQFF,TGTGCCTGGAGTTTGGGGGCCTCCTACAATGAGCAGTTCTTC
TRBV4-2,TRBJ2-1,.,.,CASSQDNFSGGIYNEQFF,TGTGCCAGCAGCCAAGATAACTTTTCTGGAGGTATTTACAATGAGCAGTTCTTC
TRBV11-2,TRBJ2-7,TRBD1,.,CASSLRDRTYEQYF,TGTGCCAGCAGCTTACGGGACAGAACCTACGAGCAGTACTTC
TRBV6-1,TRBJ2-1,TRBD2,.,CASSGTGLAPYNEQFF,TGTGCCAGCAGTGGTACGGGACTAGCCCCCTACAATGAGCAGTTCTTC
TRBV29-1,TRBJ2-3,TRBD2,.,CSVEVTLAGVTDTQYF,TGCAGCGTTGAAGTGACACTAGCGGGAGTCACAGATACGCAGTATTTT
TRBV30,TRBJ1-1,.,.,CAWGSRGNTEAFF,TGTGCCTGGGGGAGCCGGGGGAACACTGAAGCTTTCTTT
TRBV5-8,TRBJ2-1,TRBD2,.,CASSPCELAGGPRYNEQFF,TGTGCCAGCAGCCCCTGCGAGCTAGCGGGAGGGCCTCGGTACAATGAGCAGTTCTTC
TRBV6-1,TRBJ1-2,.,.,CASSGRTDNYGYTF,TGTGCCAGCAGTGGGCGGACAGACAACTATGGCTACACCTTC
TRBV28,TRBJ2-3,TRBD1,.,CASSPMEGGYYTDTQYF,TGTGCCAGCAGTCCCATGGAAGGGGGCTATTACACAGATACGCAGTATTTT
TRBV27,TRBJ2-7,TRBD1,.,CASSPTRTGGHEQYF,TGTGCCAGCAGTCCGACTAGGACAGGGGGACACGAGCAGTACTTC
TRBV5-6,TRBJ1-4,TRBD1,.,CASSSRGCNEKLFF,TGTGCCAGCAGCTCCAGGGGGTGCAATGAAAAACTGTTTTTT
TRBV28,TRBJ1-5,.,.,CASSCTKGQQPQHF,TGTGCCAGCAGTTGCACAAAGGGGCAACAGCCCCAGCATTTT
TRBV19,TRBJ1-2,.,.,CASSIGGNYGYTF,TGTGCCAGTAGTATTGGGGGGAACTATGGCTACACCTTC
TRBV21-1,TRBJ2-7,.,.,CASSKAEQVRGEQYF,TGTGCCAGCAGCAAAGCGGAACAGGTCCGGGGGGAGCAGTACTTC
TRBV5-1,TRBJ2-7,.,.,CASSQHRPLTRRSYEQYF,TGCGCCAGCAGCCAACACCGGCCCCTGACACGCCGATCGTACGAGCAGTACTTC
TRBV19,TRBJ2-7,TRBD1,.,CASLGTGPVEQYF,TGTGCCAGTCTCGGGACAGGGCCGGTCGAGCAGTACTTC
TRBV15,TRBJ2-7,.,.,CATSSPDSYEQYF,TGTGCCACCAGCTCCCCGGACAGCTACGAGCAGTACTTC
TRBV25-1,TRBJ1-2,TRBD1,.,CASSPPDDRGRGYTF,TGTGCCAGCAGTCCTCCCGATGACAGGGGTCGAGGCTACACCTTC
TRBV19,TRBJ2-1,.,few,CASSGENEQFF,TGTGCCAGTAGTGGAGAGAATGAGCAGTTCTTC
TRBV5-6,TRBJ2-3,.,.,CASSLPHTDTQYF,TGTGCCAGCAGCTTGCCCCACACAGATACGCAGTATTTT
TRBV27,TRBJ2-5,TRBD2,few,CASSFGTSGSGAQYF,TGTGCCAGCAGTTTCGGAACTAGCGGGAGCGGGGCCCAGTACTTC
TRBV4-3,TRBJ2-7,TRBD1,.,CASSQVLDRDPYEQYF,TGCGCCAGCAGCCAAGTTTTGGACAGGGACCCCTACGAGCAGTACTTC
TRBV11-3,TRBJ1-1,TRBD1,.,CASSLNRQGFGMREAFF,TGTGCCAGCAGCTTAAACCGACAGGGTTTTGGCATGAGGGAAGCTTTCTTT
TRBV30,TRBJ2-1,TRBD2,.,CAGRTSGRRDSYNEQFF,TGTGCCGGAAGGACTAGCGGGAGGCGGGACTCCTACAATGAGCAGTTCTTC
TRBV11-2,TRBJ1-5,.,.,CASSLGPRGQPQHF,TGTGCCAGCAGCCTGGGCCCCCGAGGGCAGCCCCAGCATTTT
TRBV27,TRBJ2-2,.,.,CASSPTSTNTGELFF,TGTGCCAGCAGTCCGACTAGTACGAACACCGGGGAGCTGTTTTTT
TRBV4-1,TRBJ2-5,TRBD2,.,CASSQGSSGRGQETQYF,TGCGCCAGCAGCCAAGGGAGTAGCGGGAGGGGTCAAGAGACCCAGTACTTC